These 29 T cell receptor beta chains share one sample of origin, sequenced in a study of cytotoxic CD8 clonotypes in ibrutinib-treated CLL. Repertoires were generated with immunoSEQ multiplex PCR, while TCRdb's copy carries only in-frame clones and drops some. The sample includes over 100,000 clones, 58% of them seen just once. Sequencing used PBMCs, obtained after 24 months of ibrutinib treatment. The receptors come from a human donor with chronic lymphocytic leukemia.

The chain uses TRBV10-3 and TRBJ2-7; TRBD1 matches 8 bases. Losses at the gene ends were 0 bases for V and 6 bases for J; bases not matched to a gene: 4. In germline, CDR1 is ENHRY, CDR2 SYGVKD. The CDR3 contains 14 residues. CDR3 residues: CAISESGQDGEQYF. The CDR3 DNA follows: TGTGCCATCAGTGAGTCGGGACAGGACGGCGAGCAGTACTTC.

This clone was seen only a few times. J is TRBJ2-5 and V is TRBV2; D may be TRBD1 or TRBD2 (5 bases each). Trimming pared 2 bases from V and 1 base from J, leaving 8 bases between. The CDR3 sequence is 14 residues long. CDR1 and CDR2 (germline): SNHLY, FYNNEI. In DNA, the CDR3 is TGTGCCAGCAGTGAATGGGGGAGCCAAGAGACCCAGTACTTC. Its protein product is CASSEWGSQETQYF.

This clone was observed at least ten times. The J gene is TRBJ1-5, the V gene TRBV5-1; D may be TRBD1 (5 bases). This CDR3 has 14 residues. Germline values: CDR1 SGHRS, CDR2 YFSETQ. Trimming took off 0 bases at V and 6 bases at J, with 10 bases between the two ends. The CDR3 sequence is CASSLEGAGQPQHF. The CDR3 nucleotides read TGCGCCAGCAGCTTGGAAGGGGCAGGTCAGCCCCAGCATTTT.

This clone was seen only a few times. The chain combines TRBV13 with TRBJ2-7; tentatively, D is TRBD2 (6 bases). The CDR3 is 14 amino acids. Trimming took 3 bases from V and 5 from J, leaving 14 bases between them. From germline, CDR1 is PRHDT and CDR2 FYEKMQ (reference sequence). CDR3 protein: CASSFSLGGDEQYF. The CDR3 DNA reads TGTGCCAGCAGCTTTTCACTAGGAGGGGACGAGCAGTACTTC.

The chain recombines TRBV20-1 with TRBJ2-7; D uncertain. The CDR3 has 11 amino acids. V was cut by 3 bases and J by 5 bases, with 8 bases left in between. From germline, CDR1 is DFQATT and CDR2 SNEGSKA (reference sequence). The CDR3 region has the DNA TGCAGTGCTAGTGGTGGGAACGAGCAGTACTTC. It codes for CSASGGNEQYF.

This clone came up a few times. This sequence joins TRBV10-3 and TRBJ2-6; 7 bases agree with TRBD1. The CDR3 runs 18 residues. J gave up 0 bases and V 2 bases, and 7 bases lay outside the gene matches. Per germline, CDR1 ENHRY and CDR2 SYGVKD. CDR3 protein: CAISEGLTGSSGANVLTF. In DNA form, the CDR3 reads TGTGCCATCAGTGAGGGATTGACAGGGAGCTCTGGGGCCAACGTCCTGACTTTC.

V gene TRBV6-1 combines with J gene TRBJ1-5, with a tentative D call TRBD1 (5 bases). Germline CDR1 and CDR2: MNHNS and SASEGT. The CDR3 has 16 amino acids. The germline V and J ends were trimmed by 0 bases and 5 bases, with 14 bases remaining between them. CDR3 sequence: CASSEALAGSYQPQHF. In DNA, the CDR3 is TGTGCCAGCAGTGAAGCGCTGGCAGGGTCTTATCAGCCCCAGCATTTT.

The V gene is TRBV29-1, the J gene TRBJ1-1; 7 bases fit TRBD1. The CDR3 covers 12 residues. V dropped 4 bases and J dropped 1; count of bases not matched to a gene: 0. The germline CDR1 and CDR2 sequences are SQVTM and ANQGSEA. CDR3 amino acids: CSVGQGNTEAFF. The CDR3 DNA reads as TGCAGCGTTGGACAGGGGAACACTGAAGCTTTCTTT. Using reference TRBV29-1 and TRBJ1-1 for the parts outside the CDR3, the full variable domain is SAVISQKPSRDICQRGTSLTIQCQVDSQVTMMFWYRQQPGQSLTLIATANQGSEATYESGFVIDKFPISRPNLTFSTLTVSNMSPEDSSIYLCSVGQGNTEAFFGQGTRLTVV.

This clone was counted between two and nine times. This chain links TRBV25-1 with TRBJ1-2, with D hard to call. Germline V gene data show CDR1 as MGHDK and CDR2 as SYGVNS. Trimming stripped 0 bases from V and 3 bases from J, with 11 bases between. This CDR3 region has 15 residues. In DNA form, the CDR3 reads TGTGCCAGCAGTGAATATGTAGGGAAGGACTATGGCTACACCTTC. Amino acids: CASSEYVGKDYGYTF.

The rearrangement joins TRBV29-1 to TRBJ2-5; weak D call: TRBD1 (5 bases). Germline V gene data show CDR1 as SQVTM and CDR2 as ANQGSEA. The CDR3 sequence is 13 residues long. V gave up 5 bases and J gave up 5 bases, with 15 bases separating them. The DNA for the CDR3 is TGCAGCGTTCAAAGGGGATCGGCGGAGACCCAGTACTTC. Protein product: CSVQRGSAETQYF.

The chain joins TRBV30 to TRBJ2-7, with TRBD1 as a possible D gene (6 bases). Germline V CDR1 and CDR2: GTSNPN, SVGIG (reference sequence). CDR3 length: 16 residues. V was clipped by 1 base and J by 4 bases, with 20 bases between them. CDR3 DNA sequence: TGTGCCTGGAGTGCAAGGCTGACAGGCCCCTTTTACGAGCAGTACTTC. This codes for CAWSARLTGPFYEQYF.

The rearrangement uses TRBV5-1 and TRBJ2-5; possibly TRBD1 for D (6 bases). Looked up from germline, CDR1 is SGHRS and CDR2 is YFSETQ. V lost 2 bases to trimming and J lost 1 base, with 9 bases between them. The CDR3 contains 14 residues. The DNA of the CDR3 is TGCGCCAGCAGCTTAACAGGGACCCAAGAGACCCAGTACTTC. This sequence encodes CASSLTGTQETQYF.

The CDR3 bases are TGTGCCAGCAGCTCATTCATGACAGGGAGAAGGTTCAACTATGGCTACACCTTC. As protein: CASSSFMTGRRFNYGYTF. J is TRBJ1-2 and V is TRBV7-2, with 7 bases identical to TRBD1. V gave up 4 bases and J gave up 2 bases; unmatched junction bases: 16. The CDR3 extends over 18 amino acids. Germline V gives CDR1 SGHTA, CDR2 FQGNSA.

The chain recombines TRBV7-2 with TRBJ1-1; TRBD1 is a possible D gene (6 bases). There are 12 residues in the CDR3. V was clipped by 3 bases and J by 8 bases, with 10 bases between them. Germline V gives CDR1 SGHTA, CDR2 FQGNSA. As DNA, the CDR3 is TGTGCCAGCAGCTTGGGGGGCGTAGAAGCTTTCTTT. The encoded protein is CASSLGGVEAFF.

This clone was counted between two and nine times. The V call is TRBV9, the J call TRBJ2-7; 9 bases map to TRBD1. Unmatched junction bases numbered 4, after V lost 3 bases and J lost 6 bases. The CDR3 has 13 amino acids. Germline V lookup: CDR1 SGDLS, CDR2 YYNGEE. CDR3 nucleotide sequence: TGTGCCAGCAGCGAGGGACAGGGAGGCGAGCAGTACTTC. Its protein is CASSEGQGGEQYF.

The CDR3 region has the DNA TGTGCCTGGAGCAGGGTGGAGACCCAGTACTTC. Amino acids: CAWSRVETQYF. The V call is TRBV30, the J call TRBJ2-5, with D tentatively TRBD1 (5 bases). The CDR3 spans 11 residues. The V gene's germline CDR1 is GTSNPN and CDR2 SVGIG (reference sequence). V lost 3 bases and J lost 5, with 7 bases in between.

The CDR3: CAWDREAGGAFF. CDR3 bases: TGTGCCTGGGATAGGGAGGCGGGGGGTGCTTTCTTT. The chain has TRBV30 and TRBJ1-1, with D possibly matching TRBD1 (5 bases). Germline V lookup: CDR1 GTSNPN, CDR2 SVGIG (reference sequence). Trimming removed 5 bases from V and 11 bases from J, with 18 bases in between. The CDR3 contains 12 residues.

The chain couples TRBV7-8 to TRBJ1-4; 8 bases fit TRBD1. This CDR3 has 15 residues. V lost 3 bases and J lost 7; bases outside the gene matches: 7. Germline-derived CDR1 and CDR2 are SGHVS and FQNEAQ. Here the CDR3 reads CASSFYWTGTEKLFF. CDR3 in DNA: TGTGCCAGCAGCTTTTATTGGACAGGGACTGAAAAACTGTTTTTT.

The rearrangement uses TRBV27 and TRBJ1-2; D might be TRBD1 (5 bases). Trimming stripped 9 bases from V and 0 bases from J, with 14 bases between. CDR1 MNHEY and CDR2 SMNVEV come from the germline V gene (reference sequence). The CDR3 has 14 amino acids. CDR3 bases: TGTGCCAGTAGGAGGGGAGATTCTAACTATGGCTACACCTTC. Amino acids: CASRRGDSNYGYTF.

The chain employs TRBV7-9 and TRBJ2-7, with D maybe TRBD1 (5 bases). The CDR3 totals 15 residues. Trimming stripped 5 bases from V and 5 bases from J, with 19 bases between. The germline V gene encodes CDR1 SEHNR and CDR2 FQNEAQ (reference sequence). The CDR3 DNA sequence: TGTGCCAGCAGCCCCCCACCCAGGGTAGAGAACGAGCAGTACTTC. As protein: CASSPPPRVENEQYF.

This chain joins TRBV6-5 and TRBJ2-7; 7 bases map to TRBD1. CDR1 MNHEY and CDR2 SVGAGI come from the germline V gene. The CDR3 covers 14 residues. After removal of 4 bases from V and 4 bases from J, the junction contained 7 bases not matched to a gene. CDR3 residues: CASSSGQGVYEQYF. In nucleotides, the CDR3 is TGTGCCAGCAGTTCTGGGCAGGGGGTTTACGAGCAGTACTTC.

This clone was found a few times. The chain employs TRBV6-5 and TRBJ1-2; 7 bases map to TRBD1. CDR3 length: 15 residues. Trimming took 2 bases from V and 7 from J; bases not matched to a gene: 10. Germline V gene lookup returns CDR1 MNHEY and CDR2 SVGAGI. The CDR3 reads CASSYSSKTGFGYTF. The CDR3 bases are TGTGCCAGCAGTTACAGTTCGAAGACAGGGTTTGGCTACACCTTC.

This clone was counted a few times. This CDR3 reads CASSPGTTSSGNTIYF. The DNA for the CDR3 is TGTGCCAGCAGTCCTGGGACAACGAGCTCTGGAAACACCATATATTTT. The V call is TRBV28, the J call TRBJ1-3; maybe TRBD1 (6 bases). Trimming stripped 5 bases from V and 0 bases from J, with 14 bases between. The CDR3 totals 16 residues. CDR1 and CDR2 from the germline V gene are MDHEN and SYDVKM.

The chain uses TRBV5-1 and TRBJ1-1; perhaps TRBD1 as D (5 bases). The CDR3 has 13 residues. Trimming removed 2 bases from V and 5 bases from J, with 10 bases in between. Germline assignment: CDR1 SGHRS and CDR2 YFSETQ. The CDR3: CASSFTRGTEAFF. CDR3 coding DNA: TGCGCCAGCAGCTTCACTAGGGGAACTGAAGCTTTCTTT. The entire variable domain, with the rest obtained from reference TRBV5-1 and TRBJ1-1, is as follows: KAGVTQTPRYLIKTRGQQVTLSCSPISGHRSVSWYQQTPGQGLQFLFEYFSETQRNKGNFPGRFSGRQFSNSRSEMNVSTLELGDSALYLCASSFTRGTEAFFGQGTRLTVV.

The chain recombines TRBV27 with TRBJ1-1, with unresolved D. Trimming pared 6 bases from V and 2 bases from J, leaving 13 bases between. CDR1 and CDR2 from the germline V gene are MNHEY and SMNVEV (reference sequence). This CDR3 is 14 amino acids long. The CDR3 region is CASSRLGRNTEAFF. The DNA for the CDR3 is TGTGCCAGCAGCCGCCTTGGAAGAAACACTGAAGCTTTCTTT.

This chain connects TRBV29-1 to TRBJ2-7, with a possible D match to TRBD2 (5 bases). There are 13 residues in the CDR3. Germline V lookup: CDR1 SQVTM, CDR2 ANQGSEA. The ends were cut back, 4 bases at V and 2 bases at J, with 12 bases in the middle. The CDR3 spells CSVAEGPPYEQYF. In DNA form, the CDR3 reads TGCAGCGTTGCTGAGGGCCCCCCCTACGAGCAGTACTTC.

CDR3 amino acids: CASSFASGGSSYEQYF. The CDR3 DNA is TGTGCCAGCAGCTTTGCTAGCGGGGGAAGCTCCTACGAGCAGTACTTC. The J gene is TRBJ2-7, the V gene TRBV11-3; 10 bases are a match to TRBD2. The CDR3 loop spans 16 amino acids. J was trimmed by 0 bases and V by 3 bases; bases with no gene match: 5. Germline V gene sequence: CDR1 SGHNT, CDR2 YENEEA.

The V and J genes are TRBV2 and TRBJ2-5; D uncertain. Deletions cut 2 bases from V and 0 bases from J, with 7 bases between. The CDR3 sequence is 14 residues long. The germline V gene encodes CDR1 SNHLY and CDR2 FYNNEI. The CDR3 spells CASSEWTDQETQYF. In nucleotides, the CDR3 is TGTGCCAGCAGTGAATGGACGGACCAAGAGACCCAGTACTTC.

This clone has more than one count but fewer than ten. This chain connects TRBV7-3 to TRBJ1-1; 8 bases are a match to TRBD1. Germline V gives CDR1 SGHTA, CDR2 FQGTGA. CDR3 length: 15 residues. The ends lost 4 bases at V and 4 bases at J; junction bases unmatched: 8. The CDR3 is CASSSQTGAGTEAFF. The CDR3 nucleotides read TGTGCCAGCAGCTCCCAGACAGGGGCCGGCACTGAAGCTTTCTTT.